This section outlines one T cell receptor (beta chain) sequence together with its context. This clonotype was observed a few times. It lacks a known antigen. Base quality data are lacking; no much larger clone is found one base away. Including cysteine and phenylalanine, the CDR3 has 15 amino acids. Left in the record is the CDR3 DNA by itself, 45 bases read in frame from the first base. Based on the germline V gene, the CDR1 and CDR2 sequences are SGHTA and FQGNSA. Clipping removes 3 bases from V and 8 bases from J, with 4 as the unmatched junction base count. Separate amplification of TCR alpha and beta chain libraries was performed from the second PCR step onward. The CMV status of each donor was determined by measuring IFNgamma production from CD4+ T cells after fresh PBMCs had been stimulated overnight with CMV viral lysate. Miltenyi beads were used first to positively select CD4 T cells, and CD8 T cells were then positively selected from the CD4-negative fraction. After staining for CD3, CD4, CD8, CD45RA, CD27 and a live/dead dye, cells were sorted on a BD Aria II into four subsets based on CD45RA and CD27. Three healthy volunteers provided blood, and the blood of each volunteer was split into CD4 and CD8 T cells and then into four differentiation subsets. Around 120 ml of peripheral blood was collected from each donor, and PBMC were isolated by Ficoll-Paque PLUS density-gradient centrifugation. Sorted cells were lysed in RLT buffer, after which RNA was extracted using a Qiagen RNeasy kit and stored at -80 degrees C.

The data derive from a study of naive and memory T cell subsets (dated by TCRdb to the late 2010s). As for the study more broadly: The study applied an open-source, UMI-based TCR alpha and beta sequencing pipeline to sorted naive and memory peripheral blood T cell subsets. Complete agreement was observed between the functional CMV T cell responses and the IgG serology results. RNA was DNase-treated and reverse transcribed with TCR constant-region primers, mostly using SuperScript III.

Libraries were built with UMI-ligation and nested PCR. The beta constant-region primer consisted of an equimolar mixture of two oligonucleotides that together covered TRBC1 and TRBC2. Four rounds of PCR were used to amplify ligated cDNA, with nested alpha and beta constant-region primers being used together with the SP2 primer. T4 RNA ligase 1 ligated a single-stranded oligonucleotide carrying the SP2 primer and a 12-nucleotide UMI to the cDNA 3' end. Incubation of the ligation reaction was carried out at 16 degrees C for about 18-25 hours. PCR2 was typically performed as a SYBR Green qPCR and was stopped at a predetermined threshold so that over-amplification was prevented. Every purification after the first one was done using Agencourt AMPure XP magnetic beads. Library quantification was done by Qubit, followed by a TapeStation check on which the main peak was expected at around 650 bp. Pooled libraries were sequenced on an Illumina MiSeq with v2 2x251 paired-end kits, typically giving roughly 0.95-2 million reads per sample. Libraries were pooled at around 4 nM per sample, and about 4.5-7.5% PhiX was added to improve cluster recognition. As for the authors' bioinformatics: FASTQ reads processed by Demultiplexor were assigned V and J genes by Decombinator through tag matching that tolerated a single base-pair mismatch. Collapsinator relied on UMIs to fix sequencing errors as well as frequency errors caused by PCR heterogeneity. CDR3Translator translated TCRs and extracted CDR3s from the conserved cysteine to the FGXG phenylalanine, flagging non-productive sequences. Repertoires were subsampled to equal numbers of UMI-defined TCRs before Gini, Shannon entropy and inverse Simpson indices were calculated. Within the linear range, a power law was fitted to clonotype abundance distributions using maximum likelihood. For one naive CD8 sample, the pipeline and MIGEC produced similar UMI counts, unique TCR numbers and clonal distributions. In one analysis, naive TCRs that were also found in any memory subset of the same donor were excluded from the naive repertoire. Repertoires were searched for around 7,000 CMV-associated CDR3 sequences compiled from VDJdb and a published dataset. The public reads were reanalyzed by TCRdb: fastp trimming at Q25, MiXCR alignment, in-frame beta chains only. When rows share a CDR3 protein, they turn into one entry using the most common DNA and genes. TCRdb, not the original authors, processed these V and J calls. This sample has about 90,000 distinct CDR3 sequences in its table, and approximately 10% of those were observed once. Of the sample, 0.13% falls within the top ten clones.

Points the paper makes about the study in general: RNA-based TCR counts may be influenced by expression changes linked to T cell activation and differentiation. The abundance of TCRs followed a power law with an exponent that differed between naive and memory subsets yet stayed consistent across the three individuals. Clonotypes were defined as single alpha or beta chain sequences, not paired alpha/beta receptors. After error correction, only a single occurrence was seen for over 85% of naive TCR sequences, so much steeper abundance distributions were produced than in memory subsets. The repertoire findings for the naive and memory subsets could not be validated against a ground truth because none was available. A few larger clonotypes were present in naive repertoires, especially CD8 naive repertoires, and these clonotypes were possibly memory cells re-expressing CD45RA. Gini index rose and Shannon and inverse Simpson diversity fell from naive through CM, EM and EMRA in both CD4 and CD8 cells.

The sequence came from a human donor in good health. The rearrangement joined TRBV7-2 to TRBJ2-1; TRBD2 agrees with 13 junctional bases. The source material was naive CD4+ T cells from blood. Per the publication, the cell subset or site label means: naive T cells, CD45RA high CD27+. The CDR3 here reads CASSLTSGRRDEQFF. The DNA sequence reads TGTGCCAGCAGCTTGACTAGCGGGAGGAGGGATGAGCAGTTCTTC.